Below are 29 T cell receptor beta chains sequenced from a single sample in a study of sequential checkpoint blockade in melanoma. Generated by immunoSEQ multiplex PCR, the TCRdb table keeps only in-frame clones and is missing some. The data hold some 12,000 clones, with roughly four fifths observed a single time. Treatment given: randomized to nivolumab then ipilimumab (arm A) or the reverse (arm B). Here the sequenced sample was CD8+ T cells sorted from blood (inferred from file names), taken from a patient given nivolumab and ipilimumab in sequence. The receptor set was obtained from a human donor with melanoma.

The rearrangement links TRBV19 to TRBJ1-4; 9 nucleotides align to TRBD1. Trimming removed 7 bases from V and 5 bases from J; junction bases left unmatched: 5. Germline assignment: CDR1 LNHDA and CDR2 SQIVND (reference sequence). The CDR3 has 14 residues. Here the CDR3 DNA reads TGTGCCAGTACCCCCGGGACAGGGAATGAAAAACTGTTTTTT. This gives the protein CASTPGTGNEKLFF.

This rearrangement joins TRBV29-1 to TRBJ1-1, with D possibly matching TRBD1 (5 bases). With 0 bases removed from V and 11 bases from J, the gap between germline ends came to 13 bases. Per germline, CDR1 SQVTM and CDR2 ANQGSEA. This CDR3 has 12 residues. The CDR3 sequence: CSVEDNRNGAFF. DNA for the CDR3: TGCAGCGTTGAAGACAACAGGAATGGGGCTTTCTTT.

The chain has TRBV11-2 and TRBJ2-2, with D perhaps matching TRBD1 (6 bases). Germline V gene lookup returns CDR1 SGHAT and CDR2 FQNNGV. V lost 6 bases and J lost 7, with 9 bases in between. The CDR3 consists of 12 residues. CDR3: CASSYRDGELFF. The CDR3 DNA reads TGTGCCAGCAGTTACAGGGACGGGGAGCTGTTTTTT.

This rearrangement joins TRBV2 to TRBJ1-1; 11 nucleotides match TRBD1. Germline CDR1 reads SNHLY; CDR2 reads FYNNEI. This CDR3 contains 15 residues. Losses at the gene ends were 7 bases for V and 2 bases for J; bases not matched to a gene: 6. As DNA, the CDR3 is TGTGCCAGCATCGGGACAGGGGGAAAAAACACTGAAGCTTTCTTT. Translating gives CASIGTGGKNTEAFF.

V gene TRBV7-9 combines with J gene TRBJ1-2, with TRBD1 as a possible D gene (5 bases). Germline CDR1 reads SEHNR; CDR2 reads FQNEAQ (reference sequence). This CDR3 is built from 13 residues. V lost 7 bases and J 5 bases, leaving 14 bases between the germline ends. The CDR3: CASTTTGGYGYTF. The DNA of the CDR3 is TGTGCCAGCACCACCACGGGGGGATATGGCTACACCTTC.

This chain uses TRBV6-5 with TRBJ2-5; 9 nucleotides agree with TRBD1. The better agreement between TRBJ2-7 and the DNA end casts doubt on the J call. The V gene's germline CDR1 is MNHEY and CDR2 SVGAGI. This CDR3 comprises 13 residues. The CDR3: CATQGTGTSEQYF. DNA of the CDR3: TGTGCCACCCAAGGGACAGGGACGAGCGAGCAGTACTTC.

The chain links TRBV27 to TRBJ2-5, with TRBD2 matching over 10 bases. The end of the DNA is better explained by TRBJ2-7, so the J call may be wrong. Germline assignment: CDR1 MNHEY and CDR2 SMNVEV (reference sequence). The CDR3 spans 14 residues. CDR3 residues: CASSPGLATYEQYF. Written as DNA, the CDR3 is TGTGCCAGCAGCCCGGGACTAGCGACCTACGAGCAGTACTTC.

This clone was picked up a small number of times. V usage is TRBV4-1 and J usage is TRBJ1-1; TRBD1 aligns across 7 bases. Germline V lookup: CDR1 MGHRA, CDR2 YSYEKL. The CDR3 totals 16 residues. The V gene end was trimmed by 0 bases and the J gene end by 10 bases; junction bases not matched to a gene: 14. CDR3 amino acids: CASSQDLTGPGSRAFF. The CDR3 nucleotides read TGCGCCAGCAGCCAAGATTTGACAGGGCCGGGGTCTAGAGCTTTCTTT.

V and J are TRBV6-1 and TRBJ2-7; 10 bases fit TRBD2. Trimming removed 6 bases from V and 1 base from J; junction bases left unmatched: 6. In germline, CDR1 is MNHNS, CDR2 SASEGT. The CDR3 is 15 amino acids. The CDR3 DNA is TGTGCCAGCAGCGTCGGACTAGCGGAATCCTACGAGCAGTACTTC. Translating gives CASSVGLAESYEQYF.

The rearrangement links TRBV9 to TRBJ1-2; D might be TRBD1 (6 bases). Germline CDR1 and CDR2: SGDLS and YYNGEE. The length of the CDR3 is 14 residues. V gave up 0 bases and J gave up 3 bases, with 9 bases separating them. The CDR3 loop reads CASSVGTADYGYTF. The DNA of the CDR3 is TGTGCCAGCAGCGTAGGGACAGCAGACTATGGCTACACCTTC.

The chain combines TRBV29-1 with TRBJ2-7; tentative D call: TRBD2 (5 bases). V was cut by 4 bases and J by 0 bases, with 10 bases left in between. Germline V gene sequence: CDR1 SQVTM, CDR2 ANQGSEA. The CDR3 has 13 amino acids. Here the CDR3 reads CSVVLGSSYEQYF. CDR3 DNA sequence: TGCAGCGTTGTCCTTGGGAGCTCCTACGAGCAGTACTTC.

In its sample, this clone was seen once. The CDR3 loop is CASSWGLAGEFEQYF. The DNA for the CDR3 is TGTGCCAGCAGCTGGGGACTAGCGGGAGAATTCGAGCAGTACTTC. The chain is built from TRBV7-9 and TRBJ2-7; 14 positions match TRBD2. Trimming cost V 4 bases and J 6 bases; bases outside gene matches: 5. There are 15 residues in the CDR3. In germline, CDR1 is SEHNR, CDR2 FQNEAQ (reference sequence).

The chain has TRBV28 and TRBJ2-3, with D uncertain. CDR3 length: 13 amino acids. V was trimmed by 4 bases and J by 0 bases, leaving 5 bases between them. Germline-derived CDR1 and CDR2 are MDHEN and SYDVKM. CDR3 amino acids: CASSSASTDTQYF. The CDR3 DNA follows: TGTGCCAGCAGTTCCGCGAGCACAGATACGCAGTATTTT.

This chain connects TRBV7-2 to TRBJ2-5; weak D call: TRBD2 (6 bases). This CDR3 contains 13 residues. V was trimmed by 1 base and J by 5 bases, leaving 8 bases between them. In germline, CDR1 is SGHTA, CDR2 FQGNSA. This chain's CDR3 is CASSLGAGETQYF. The CDR3 DNA is TGTGCCAGCAGCTTAGGGGCGGGGGAGACCCAGTACTTC. The full variable domain, with the rest looked up from reference TRBV7-2 and TRBJ2-5, is GAGVSQSPSNKVTEKGKDVELRCDPISGHTALYWYRQSLGQGLEFLIYFQGNSAPDKSGLPSDRFSAERTGGSVSTLTIQRTQQEDSAVYLCASSLGAGETQYFGPGTRLLVL.

This clone was observed once. This sequence joins TRBV7-6 and TRBJ2-7; D perhaps matches TRBD2 (5 bases). The CDR3 extends over 12 amino acids. Per germline, CDR1 SGHVS and CDR2 FNYEAQ. Trimming removed 1 base from V and 8 bases from J, with 9 bases in between. This chain's CDR3 is CASSLGGNQQYF. As DNA, the CDR3 is TGTGCCAGCAGCTTAGGAGGGAACCAGCAGTACTTC.

The chain is built from TRBV5-1 and TRBJ2-2; D is uncertain. The V end was cut by 0 bases, the J end by 2 bases, with 8 bases between. Looked up from germline, CDR1 is SGHRS and CDR2 is YFSETQ. The CDR3 runs 15 residues. The CDR3 DNA is TGCGCCAGCAGCTTGGACGATCTAAACACCGGGGAGCTGTTTTTT. This encodes CASSLDDLNTGELFF. The whole variable domain, remainder taken from reference TRBV5-1 and TRBJ2-2, is KAGVTQTPRYLIKTRGQQVTLSCSPISGHRSVSWYQQTPGQGLQFLFEYFSETQRNKGNFPGRFSGRQFSNSRSEMNVSTLELGDSALYLCASSLDDLNTGELFFGEGSRLTVL.

The chain combines TRBV4-2 with TRBJ2-7, with 10 bases aligning to TRBD2. The CDR3 contains 16 residues. Losses at the gene ends were 0 bases for V and 7 bases for J; bases not matched to a gene: 9. The V gene's germline CDR1 is LGHNA and CDR2 YNFKEQ. CDR3 DNA: TGTGCCAGCAGCCAAGAAGGCAGCGGGGGGGCCTGGGAGCAGTACTTC. It codes for CASSQEGSGGAWEQYF.

This rearrangement joins TRBV28 to TRBJ2-5; D remains unclear. V was shortened by 2 bases and J by 11 bases, with 9 bases between the two germline ends. This CDR3 contains 11 residues. Germline loops: CDR1 MDHEN, CDR2 SYDVKM. The CDR3 spells CASSLIAEQYF. The CDR3 coding sequence is TGTGCCAGCAGTTTAATCGCGGAGCAGTACTTC.

The gene calls are TRBV7-6 and TRBJ2-1, with 7 bases lining up with TRBD2. This CDR3 has 14 residues. V lost 1 base to trimming and J lost 7 bases; unmatched junction nucleotides: 4. Per the germline V gene, CDR1 is SGHVS and CDR2 is FNYEAQ. Here the CDR3 reads CASSLGAGANEQFF. CDR3 sequence (DNA): TGTGCCAGCAGCTTAGGTGCGGGAGCGAATGAGCAGTTCTTC.

This chain uses TRBV7-9 with TRBJ1-5; tentative D call: TRBD1 (5 bases). The CDR3 has 15 residues. Trimming left V 1 base short and J 6 bases short, with 13 bases between. CDR1 and CDR2 (germline): SEHNR, FQNEAQ (reference sequence). In DNA, the CDR3 is TGTGCCAGCAGCTTAGGTTGGGGCGGCCCTCAGCCCCAGCATTTT. Amino acid sequence: CASSLGWGGPQPQHF.

This sequence joins TRBV5-6 and TRBJ1-2; TRBD1 is a possible D gene (6 bases). This CDR3 spans 16 amino acids. In germline, CDR1 is SGHDT, CDR2 YYEEEE. Trimming stripped 5 bases from V and 4 bases from J, with 21 bases between. The CDR3 loop reads CASSLQSRQELYGYTF. The CDR3 DNA is TGTGCCAGCAGTCTTCAATCCCGACAGGAACTCTATGGCTACACCTTC.

The chain recombines TRBV27 with TRBJ2-6; weak D call: TRBD2 (6 bases). The CDR3 is made up of 16 amino acids. Trimming stripped 0 bases from V and 2 bases from J, with 8 bases between. From germline, CDR1 is MNHEY and CDR2 SMNVEV (reference sequence). The CDR3 spells CASSLSGGPGANVLTF. The CDR3 DNA sequence: TGTGCCAGCAGTTTATCCGGGGGACCTGGGGCCAACGTCCTGACTTTC.

The chain has TRBV9 and TRBJ1-3; 7 bases agree with TRBD1. This CDR3 region has 17 residues. Per germline, CDR1 SGDLS and CDR2 YYNGEE. With 1 base clipped from V and 2 bases from J, the junction kept 9 bases outside the gene matches. CDR3 protein: CASSVRSGQRPGNTIYF. The DNA of the CDR3 is TGTGCCAGCAGCGTAAGGTCGGGACAGCGCCCTGGAAACACCATATATTTT.

This chain uses TRBV4-1 with TRBJ2-3; 12 bases line up with TRBD2. The CDR3 has 18 amino acids. Per the germline V gene, CDR1 is MGHRA and CDR2 is YSYEKL. J was trimmed by 4 bases and V by 1 base; bases with no gene match: 9. CDR3 sequence reads: CASSQAPASGGASDTQYF. CDR3 DNA: TGCGCCAGCAGCCAAGCCCCGGCTAGCGGGGGGGCTTCAGATACGCAGTATTTT.

V gene TRBV27 combines with J gene TRBJ2-3; D is ambiguous. Germline-derived CDR1 and CDR2 are MNHEY and SMNVEV (reference sequence). The CDR3 is 11 amino acids. Trimming left V 7 bases short and J 6 bases short, with 8 bases between. The CDR3 DNA reads TGTGCCAGCAAGAGCCCTGATACGCAGTATTTT. Its protein is CASKSPDTQYF.

V is TRBV2 and J is TRBJ2-5; 7 positions agree with TRBD1. This CDR3 is built from 13 residues. The junction had 5 bases not matched to a gene; V was cut back by 7 bases and J by 3 bases. Germline CDR1 reads SNHLY; CDR2 reads FYNNEI. CDR3 loop: CASNVGTEETQYF. The CDR3 nucleotides read TGTGCCAGCAATGTCGGGACAGAAGAGACCCAGTACTTC.

This chain links TRBV7-9 with TRBJ1-2, with D tentatively TRBD1 (6 bases). The CDR3 contains 13 residues. Trimming stripped 5 bases from V and 8 bases from J, with 15 bases between. Germline V gene lookup returns CDR1 SEHNR and CDR2 FQNEAQ (reference sequence). DNA for the CDR3: TGTGCCAGCAGCCCCGGGGGGCCGGGGGGCTACACCTTC. Its translation: CASSPGGPGGYTF.

This clone was counted a few times. This chain joins TRBV28 and TRBJ1-4; D might be TRBD1 (5 bases). Germline lookup yields CDR1 MDHEN and CDR2 SYDVKM. The CDR3 totals 13 residues. V was pared by 3 bases and J by 8 bases, with 10 bases between. This CDR3 is CASSLGGVEKLFF. The CDR3 DNA reads TGTGCCAGCAGTTTGGGGGGAGTCGAAAAACTGTTTTTT.

This rearrangement joins TRBV30 to TRBJ1-5; D is unclear. The V gene's germline CDR1 is GTSNPN and CDR2 SVGIG (reference sequence). V was pared by 1 base and J by 7 bases, with 11 bases between. The CDR3 is 13 amino acids. CDR3 DNA sequence: TGTGCCTGGAGTGCCTTTGGGAGCCAGCCCCAGCATTTT. This gives the protein CAWSAFGSQPQHF.